The 26 T cell receptor beta chains presented below share a single source sample, sequenced in a study of cytomegalovirus exposure and HLA in healthy donors. PCR involved 60 Vbeta and 13 Jbeta primers. Clones were sequenced by immunoSEQ multiplex PCR, and TCRdb holds only the in-frame ones, with some missing. This table has under 200,000 clones, more than 80% appearing once. Sequencing was performed on PBMCs. All receptors come from a woman between 25 and 40 years old in good health and CMV-seropositive.

The chain joins TRBV11-2 to TRBJ2-3; 8 bases are a match to TRBD2. Germline-derived CDR1 and CDR2 are SGHAT and FQNNGV. CDR3 length: 14 amino acids. Losses at the gene ends were 3 bases for V and 3 bases for J; bases not matched to a gene: 2. CDR3 in DNA: TGTGCCAGCAGCTTTAGCGGGGTAACAGATACGCAGTATTTT. It yields the protein CASSFSGVTDTQYF.

V is TRBV11-3 and J is TRBJ2-1; 9 nucleotides agree with TRBD2. The CDR3 is 17 amino acids. V gave up 4 bases and J gave up 4 bases; unmatched junction bases: 11. From germline, CDR1 is SGHNT and CDR2 YENEEA. CDR3 region: CASSSPILAGLYNEQFF. CDR3 sequence (DNA): TGTGCCAGCAGCTCTCCCATACTAGCGGGTTTGTACAATGAGCAGTTCTTC. The whole variable domain, remainder taken from reference TRBV11-3 and TRBJ2-1, is EAGVVQSPRYKIIEKKQPVAFWCNPISGHNTLYWYLQNLGQGPELLIRYENEEAVDDSQLPKDRFSAERLKGVDSTLKIQPAELGDSAVYLCASSSPILAGLYNEQFFGPGTRLTVL.

The chain employs TRBV5-1 and TRBJ1-2; D is perhaps TRBD1 (5 bases). The CDR3 runs 18 residues. V was shortened by 0 bases and J by 2 bases, with 20 bases between the two germline ends. Germline assignment: CDR1 SGHRS and CDR2 YFSETQ. The CDR3 loop reads CASSLVFSQGTSNYGYTF. Here the CDR3 DNA reads TGCGCCAGCAGCTTGGTATTTTCGCAGGGCACCTCAAACTATGGCTACACCTTC.

This rearrangement joins TRBV11-2 to TRBJ2-7; no clear D. Germline values: CDR1 SGHAT, CDR2 FQNNGV. V lost 2 bases to trimming and J lost 3 bases, with 5 bases between them. The CDR3 sequence is 12 residues long. This CDR3 reads CASSLIIYEQYF. CDR3 nucleotide sequence: TGTGCCAGCAGCTTAATCATCTACGAGCAGTACTTC.

Concerning this clone: At one end the junction does not follow the germline gene, possibly because of a read error. The chain combines TRBV7-9 with TRBJ2-7; D tentatively reads TRBD1 or TRBD2 (5 bases each). There are 11 residues in the CDR3. The V gene's germline CDR1 is SEHNR and CDR2 FQNEAQ (reference sequence). CDR3 in DNA: TGTTCCAGCAGCTTAGAGGGGGAGCAGTACTTC. Translation gives CSSSLEGEQYF.

The CDR3 DNA follows: TGTGCCATCAGAAATGACAGGGACACTGAAGCTTTCTTT. This translates into CAIRNDRDTEAFF. This chain connects TRBV6-5 to TRBJ1-1; 7 bases are shared with TRBD1. The ends lost 10 bases at V and 3 bases at J; junction bases unmatched: 8. Germline V lookup: CDR1 MNHEY, CDR2 SVGAGI. This CDR3 is 13 amino acids long.

The chain links TRBV11-3 to TRBJ2-5, with 11 bases that match TRBD1. The CDR3 consists of 16 residues. Germline CDR1 SGHNT, CDR2 YENEEA. After removal of 5 bases from V and 2 bases from J, the junction contained 7 bases not matched to a gene. In DNA form, the CDR3 reads TGTGCCAGCAGCCACTTGAGGGACAGGGGGCAAGAGACCCAGTACTTC. As protein: CASSHLRDRGQETQYF.

The chain carries TRBV27 and TRBJ1-1; D is perhaps TRBD1 (5 bases). The CDR3 contains 13 residues. V lost 2 bases and J lost 4, with 8 bases in between. The germline CDR1 and CDR2 sequences are MNHEY and SMNVEV (reference sequence). CDR3 DNA: TGTGCCAGCAGTTTAGGAGGGGCCACTGAAGCTTTCTTT. Its translation: CASSLGGATEAFF.

This clone was seen just once. The chain uses TRBV5-1 and TRBJ1-1; tentative D call: TRBD1 (5 bases). Germline loops: CDR1 SGHRS, CDR2 YFSETQ. The CDR3 loop spans 14 amino acids. V lost 3 bases and J 0 bases, leaving 9 bases between the germline ends. The CDR3 region has the DNA TGCGCCAGCAGCTGGGGCGGGATGAACACTGAAGCTTTCTTT. Translated, it gives CASSWGGMNTEAFF.

The chain carries TRBV18 and TRBJ1-4; no firm D call. Trimming pared 3 bases from V and 0 bases from J, leaving 5 bases between. Germline CDR1 is KGHSH and CDR2 is LQKENI. This CDR3 is 14 amino acids long. CDR3 protein: CASSPVATNEKLFF. The DNA of the CDR3 is TGTGCCAGCTCACCGGTAGCAACTAATGAAAAACTGTTTTTT.

The chain carries TRBV5-6 and TRBJ1-3; D gene ambiguous. Germline values: CDR1 SGHDT, CDR2 YYEEEE. The CDR3 runs to 15 residues. V lost 1 base and J lost 1, with 9 bases in between. The CDR3 region is CASSLRSGSGNTIYF. The CDR3 region has the DNA TGTGCCAGCAGCTTGCGATCCGGTTCTGGAAACACCATATATTTT.

This clone was counted between two and nine times. V gene TRBV7-9 combines with J gene TRBJ2-7; a weak D match, TRBD2 (6 bases). V lost 5 bases to trimming and J lost 0 bases, with 8 bases between them. Per germline, CDR1 SEHNR and CDR2 FQNEAQ (reference sequence). The CDR3 runs 13 residues. CDR3 in DNA: TGTGCCAGCAGCAAGCGGGCCTCCTACGAGCAGTACTTC. Translation: CASSKRASYEQYF.

The rearrangement uses TRBV28 and TRBJ1-4; D remains unclear. The germline V gene encodes CDR1 MDHEN and CDR2 SYDVKM. The V gene lost 3 bases and the J gene lost 8 bases, with 7 bases spanning the gap. This CDR3 is 12 amino acids long. Here the CDR3 DNA reads TGTGCCAGCAGTTTGGCTCGAGAAAAACTGTTTTTT. Its protein is CASSLAREKLFF.

This clone was picked up one time. The rearrangement joins TRBV30 to TRBJ1-2, with D possibly TRBD1 on 5 matching bases. The CDR3 has 12 residues. Germline V gene lookup returns CDR1 GTSNPN and CDR2 SVGIG (reference sequence). V was shortened by 4 bases and J by 4 bases, with 10 bases between the two germline ends. The CDR3 is CAWKGVGYGYTF. The CDR3 region has the DNA TGTGCCTGGAAAGGGGTAGGCTATGGCTACACCTTC.

The count of this clone is one. The chain combines TRBV10-3 with TRBJ1-3, with D maybe TRBD1 (6 bases). The V end lost 8 bases, the J end lost 2 bases, and 16 bases lay between the germline ends. Germline-derived CDR1 and CDR2 are ENHRY and SYGVKD. The CDR3 sequence is 15 residues long. CDR3 nucleotide sequence: TGTGCCATCGGGGGAGGGGGAAACCCTGGAAACACCATATATTTT. Translation gives CAIGGGGNPGNTIYF.

This chain connects TRBV6-5 to TRBJ1-4, with 8 bases lining up with TRBD1. After removal of 6 bases from V and 8 bases from J, the junction contained 11 bases not matched to a gene. CDR3 length: 15 residues. Germline CDR1 is MNHEY and CDR2 is SVGAGI. The CDR3 loop is CASRSQGALIEKLFF. The CDR3, as DNA: TGTGCCAGCAGGTCCCAGGGGGCTCTCATCGAAAAACTGTTTTTT.

J is TRBJ2-7 and V is TRBV28; TRBD2 is a possible D gene (6 bases). Per the germline V gene, CDR1 is MDHEN and CDR2 is SYDVKM. The CDR3 covers 14 residues. V gave up 8 bases and J gave up 5 bases, with 19 bases separating them. As DNA, the CDR3 is TGTGCCAGCGGCGGGGCGGGACGGGGTAACGAGCAGTACTTC. It yields the protein CASGGAGRGNEQYF. Full variable domain (missing parts from reference TRBV28 and TRBJ2-7): DVKVTQSSRYLVKRTGEKVFLECVQDMDHENMFWYRQDPGLGLRLIYFSYDVKMKEKGDIPEGYSVSREKKERFSLILESASTNQTSMYLCASGGAGRGNEQYFGPGTRLTVT.

V gene TRBV2 combines with J gene TRBJ2-1, with a tentative D call TRBD2 (6 bases). The V and J ends lost 5 bases and 9 bases respectively, with 14 bases between them. The CDR3 is made up of 13 amino acids. Germline CDR1 reads SNHLY; CDR2 reads FYNNEI. CDR3 sequence: CASSPTRSGEQFF. CDR3 in DNA: TGTGCCAGCAGTCCGACTAGATCAGGTGAGCAGTTCTTC.

The CDR3 reads CASKTYPGTLRYGYTF. Written as DNA, the CDR3 is TGTGCCAGCAAAACATACCCGGGTACCCTTCGGTATGGCTACACCTTC. The V gene is TRBV2, the J gene TRBJ1-2, with D hard to call. The CDR3 runs to 16 residues. V lost 7 bases and J 5 bases, leaving 23 bases between the germline ends. The germline CDR1 and CDR2 sequences are SNHLY and FYNNEI.

This chain connects TRBV7-9 to TRBJ2-3, with unresolved D. V lost 1 base and J lost 1, with 6 bases in between. The CDR3 contains 14 residues. Germline V gives CDR1 SEHNR, CDR2 FQNEAQ (reference sequence). The CDR3, as DNA: TGTGCCAGCAGCTTAGGGCCTGGCACAGATACGCAGTATTTT. This encodes CASSLGPGTDTQYF.

The rearrangement joins TRBV6-5 to TRBJ1-2; 7 bases are shared with TRBD1. The CDR3 has 15 residues. The germline V gene encodes CDR1 MNHEY and CDR2 SVGAGI. Trimming removed 6 bases from V and 4 bases from J; junction bases left unmatched: 11. For the CDR3, the DNA is TGTGCCAGCAGATCCGGGACAGCTAATTCCTATGGCTACACCTTC. Amino acid sequence: CASRSGTANSYGYTF.

The gene calls are TRBV28 and TRBJ2-2, with 8 nucleotides matching TRBD1. V lost 8 bases to trimming and J lost 6 bases; unmatched junction nucleotides: 11. This CDR3 spans 15 amino acids. Germline CDR1 MDHEN, CDR2 SYDVKM. CDR3 in DNA: TGTGCCAGCGGCCAGACAGGGGACAATGCCGGGGAGCTGTTTTTT. Translating gives CASGQTGDNAGELFF.

The V and J genes are TRBV5-1 and TRBJ1-2; weak D call: TRBD1 (5 bases). Germline V gives CDR1 SGHRS, CDR2 YFSETQ. The CDR3 runs to 17 residues. V dropped 0 bases and J dropped 3 bases, with 18 bases sitting between them. The chain's CDR3 is CASSLVAGISPYYGYTF. DNA for the CDR3: TGCGCCAGCAGCTTGGTGGCAGGGATCTCTCCTTACTATGGCTACACCTTC.

The chain is built from TRBV10-3 and TRBJ1-2; 8 bases agree with TRBD1. J gave up 7 bases and V 0 bases, and 4 bases lay outside the gene matches. Germline CDR1 ENHRY, CDR2 SYGVKD. This CDR3 comprises 14 residues. CDR3 in DNA: TGTGCCATCAGTGAGTCGCAGGGGGCGTCTGGCTACACCTTC. Translation: CAISESQGASGYTF.

This clone appeared a single time. The chain couples TRBV10-3 to TRBJ2-1; TRBD2 might be the D (6 bases). The CDR3 spans 17 residues. CDR1 and CDR2 (germline): ENHRY, SYGVKD. The ends were cut back, 3 bases at V and 2 bases at J, with 17 bases in the middle. The CDR3, as DNA: TGTGCCATCAGTGAATCCGGGGGTGGAGGTCCCTACAATGAGCAGTTCTTC. Translated: CAISESGGGGPYNEQFF.

The chain has TRBV2 and TRBJ2-1; TRBD1 agrees at 10 bases. Germline V gene sequence: CDR1 SNHLY, CDR2 FYNNEI. The CDR3 is 14 residues long. With 6 bases clipped from V and 6 bases from J, the junction kept 5 bases outside the gene matches. The DNA of the CDR3 is TGTGCCAGCAGGTGGGACAGGGGTTTCAATGAGCAGTTCTTC. This translates into CASRWDRGFNEQFF. The complete variable domain, with remaining parts taken from reference TRBV2 and TRBJ2-1, reads EPEVTQTPSHQVTQMGQEVILRCVPISNHLYFYWYRQILGQKVEFLVSFYNNEISEKSEIFDDQFSVERPDGSNFTLKIRSTKLEDSAMYFCASRWDRGFNEQFFGPGTRLTVL.